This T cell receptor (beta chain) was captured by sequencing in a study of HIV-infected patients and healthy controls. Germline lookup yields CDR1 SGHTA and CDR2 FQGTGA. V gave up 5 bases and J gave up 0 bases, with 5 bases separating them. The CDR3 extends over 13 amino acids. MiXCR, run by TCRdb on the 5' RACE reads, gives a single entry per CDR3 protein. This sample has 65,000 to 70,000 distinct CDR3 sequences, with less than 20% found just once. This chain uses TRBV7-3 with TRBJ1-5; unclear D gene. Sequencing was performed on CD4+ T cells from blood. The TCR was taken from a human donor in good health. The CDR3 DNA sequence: TGTGCCAGCAGCAAGGGTAGCAATCAGCCCCAGCATTTT. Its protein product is CASSKGSNQPQHF.